Presented here are 2 T cell receptor beta chains from one specimen sequenced in a study of blood T cell repertoires in COVID-19. Assay: immunoSEQ multiplex PCR; the TCRdb copy retains only in-frame clones and omits some. Found here are about 260,000 clones, roughly 84% of them singletons; the top ten hold around 9.1%. The sequenced sample consisted of peripheral blood. These receptors were obtained from a human donor in a cohort sampled during active COVID-19.

This clone appeared many times. This sequence joins TRBV20-1 and TRBJ1-2; no definite D call. The CDR3 sequence is 11 residues long. Looked up from germline, CDR1 is DFQATT and CDR2 is SNEGSKA (reference sequence). Trimming pared 3 bases from V and 6 bases from J, leaving 8 bases between. The CDR3 protein is CSASAGNGYTF. The CDR3 DNA sequence: TGCAGTGCTAGTGCGGGTAATGGCTACACCTTC.

The CDR3 nucleotides are TGTGCCAGTAGTTTCCAGCGCAGGGTTCGCAATCAGCCCCAGCATTTT. It translates to CASSFQRRVRNQPQHF. V and J are TRBV19 and TRBJ1-5; weak D call: TRBD1 (5 bases). This CDR3 region has 16 residues. Trimming stripped 5 bases from V and 2 bases from J, with 16 bases between. CDR1 and CDR2 (germline): LNHDA, SQIVND (reference sequence).